This TCR beta chain was identified in a study of breast tumors, draining lymph nodes, adjacent tissues. Study-wide results and caveats: Data fit most tumor T cells coming from lymph node, expanding in tumor. Compared with basal-like, luminal-like tumors shared significantly more repertoire with nontumor tissue. Compared with lymph nodes, tumors were less diverse; compared with nontumor tissue, more.

Axillary draining lymph nodes of breast cancer patients supplied the node samples. This clonotype came up many times. Its antigen is currently unknown. V shed 3 bases and J 5 bases; nucleotides not matched to a gene: 6. The CDR3 totals 14 residues. Germline values: CDR1 DFQATT, CDR2 SNEGSKA (reference sequence). Using its own MiXCR run on the multiplex PCR reads, TCRdb lists one record per CDR3 protein. The sample lists about 180,000 distinct CDR3 sequences, approximately 33% seen once, with approximately 3.9% in the top ten. The origin of this receptor is a female donor with breast cancer. Some clones in this sample may be carry-over from other donors' samples. Material: axillary lymph node tissue. The V gene is TRBV20-1, the J gene TRBJ2-5, with 10 bases fitting TRBD2. CDR3 coding DNA: TGCAGTGCTAGTCTAGCGGGAGTTCTTGAGACCCAGTACTTC. It is translated as CSASLAGVLETQYF.